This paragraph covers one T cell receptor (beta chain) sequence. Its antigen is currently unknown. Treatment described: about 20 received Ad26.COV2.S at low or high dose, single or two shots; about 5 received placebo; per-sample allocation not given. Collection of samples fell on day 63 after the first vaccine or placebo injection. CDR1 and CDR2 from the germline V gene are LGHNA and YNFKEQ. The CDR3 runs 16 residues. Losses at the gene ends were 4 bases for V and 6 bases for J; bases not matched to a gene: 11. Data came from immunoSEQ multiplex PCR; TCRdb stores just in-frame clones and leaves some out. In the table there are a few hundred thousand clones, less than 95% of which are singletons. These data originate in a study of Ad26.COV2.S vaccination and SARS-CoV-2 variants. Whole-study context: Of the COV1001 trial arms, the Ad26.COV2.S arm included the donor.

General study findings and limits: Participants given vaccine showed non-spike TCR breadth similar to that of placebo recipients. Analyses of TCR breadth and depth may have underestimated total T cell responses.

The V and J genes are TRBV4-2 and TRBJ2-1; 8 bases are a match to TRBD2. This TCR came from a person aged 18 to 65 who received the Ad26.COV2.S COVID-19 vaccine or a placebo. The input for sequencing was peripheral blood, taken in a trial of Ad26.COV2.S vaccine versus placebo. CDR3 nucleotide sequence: TGTGCCAGCAGCCTTACCGGGACTAGTTCGTCCAATGAGCAGTTCTTC. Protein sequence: CASSLTGTSSSNEQFF.